This T cell receptor (beta chain) was observed in a study of blood T cell repertoires in COVID-19 (TCRdb year 2020). Notes on the research overall: Samples covering the acute and convalescent phases of COVID-19 were provided by collaborators in the United States, Italy and Spain. The prospective study material was composed of cDNA or gDNA derived from T cells, B-cell-depleted T cells, or PBMCs. The dataset comprised deeply sampled blood TCRbeta repertoires from subjects exposed to, actively infected with, or recovered from COVID-19. The repertoires were made available in a free public database intended to serve as a resource for research on the immune response to SARS-CoV-2. Samples came from the ongoing ImmuneRACE study (first 160 participants) plus 1,254 subjects from 6 global collaborators. A de-identified subject ID, COVID-19 status, age in years and sex were almost always included in the sample metadata. Where available, HLA class I and class II types were obtained from metadata supplied by the sample provider rather than from assay-based typing. Overall results and qualifications from the work: How much clinical and demographic metadata was included differed by source and by participant, and the metadata was provided uncurated.

This clone was seen only once. Its antigen remains unidentified. Within one base of it there is no much larger clone, and no base qualities were kept. Another Seattle source contributed samples from volunteer blood donors who had recovered from COVID-19. The collaborating institutions used their own protocols to collect whole blood in K2EDTA tubes. For TCRbeta analysis, collaborators shipped samples as frozen whole blood, isolated PBMCs, or DNA extracted from either of those sample types. TCRbeta CDR3 regions were amplified from genomic DNA by means of the immunoSEQ Assay, a bias-controlled multiplex PCR. Per the original workflow: The number of nucleated cells in each sample was estimated from the amplification of reference gene primers within the assay. To quantify the absolute abundance of each unique TCRbeta CDR3 rearrangement, sequence reads were collapsed and filtered. Productive Simpson clonality was computed per sample as the square root of Simpson's diversity index over productive rearrangements. Not all clones reach the TCRdb copy of this immuneACCESS table, which keeps in-frame sequences only. Checked studies attribute under half of the gap to unresolved V genes and leave the rest unexplained. The DNA was the basis for D and trimming; V, J and clone size are from that table. The sample table holds 200,000 to 250,000 clones, of which about 89% were seen once. 5.5% to 6.5% of the sample lies in the top ten.

The CDR3 runs 16 amino acids, cysteine and phenylalanine included. Only CDR3 DNA remains: 48 bases, in frame from the first base. According to the germline V gene (reference sequence), CDR1 reads SEHNR and CDR2 reads FQNEAQ. The junction carries 14 bases between V and J, which are trimmed by 2 bases and 2 bases respectively. The receptor's source is a man between 60 and 75 years old who had recovered from COVID-19. This sequence uses TRBV7-9 and TRBJ2-3; the D gene is perhaps TRBD2, from 5 matching bases. Sequenced material: peripheral blood. The DNA sequence is TGTGCCAGCAGCTTACTCCGACCGGGATACACAGATACGCAGTATTTT. It encodes CASSLLRPGYTDTQYF.